This T cell receptor (beta chain) was identified during a study of blood T cell repertoires in COVID-19 (dated by TCRdb to 2019 to 2021). The study in broad terms: Collaborator samples came from the United States, Italy and Spain and covered acute and convalescent phases of COVID-19. The prospective study material was composed of cDNA or gDNA derived from T cells, B-cell-depleted T cells, or PBMCs. The dataset comprised deeply sampled blood TCRbeta repertoires from subjects exposed to, actively infected with, or recovered from COVID-19. A freely available public database, intended as a resource for researchers studying the immune response to SARS-CoV-2, is where the repertoires were released. Samples were obtained from the ongoing ImmuneRACE study (first 160 participants) and from over 1,000 subjects provided by 6 global collaborators. Nearly every sample came with metadata listing a de-identified subject ID, COVID-19 status, age in years and sex. Where HLA class I and class II types were available, the types were taken from metadata supplied by the sample provider, not from assay-based typing.

The research as a whole found: The amount of clinical and demographic metadata varied by source and participant and was provided uncurated.

The collaborating institutions used their own protocols to collect whole blood in K2EDTA tubes. For TCRbeta analysis, collaborators shipped samples as frozen whole blood, isolated PBMCs, or DNA extracted from either of those sample types. The junction shows trimming of 2 bases on V and 1 base on J, and the gene matches do not reach 7 bases of it. The CDR3 numbers 17 residues from cysteine through phenylalanine. Only the CDR3 region is kept as DNA, spanning 51 bases read in frame from base 1. CDR1 and CDR2, looked up from the germline V gene (reference sequence), are LNHDA and SQIVND. With respect to this clone: No antigen is known for it. The input lacks base qualities; no much larger clone sits a single base away.

TCRbeta CDR3 regions were amplified from genomic DNA by means of the immunoSEQ Assay, a bias-controlled multiplex PCR. In the original analysis: The number of nucleated cells in each sample was estimated from the amplification of reference gene primers within the assay. To quantify the absolute abundance of each unique TCRbeta CDR3 rearrangement, sequence reads were collapsed and filtered. For each sample, productive Simpson clonality was calculated as the square root of Simpson's diversity index over productive rearrangements. In its TCRdb copy, this immuneACCESS table keeps in-frame sequences only and misses some clones. Where compared with another copy, unresolved V genes explain less than half of these, and the others have no known cause. V and J calls plus clone size are reproduced from that table; the DNA served to infer D and trimming. The sample includes 140,000 or so clones, with roughly 88% observed a single time. The ten largest clones represent roughly a tenth of the sample.

The chain was built from TRBV19 and TRBJ1-5; 8 nucleotides in the junction match TRBD1. Sequencing used peripheral blood. This sequence was found in a man aged 60-69 years with active or convalescent COVID-19. The bases are TGTGCCAGTAGTATATCAGGGGGCATTGGCAGCAATCAGCCCCAGCATTTT. Translated, this gives CASSISGGIGSNQPQHF.